A single sample gave rise to the 27 T cell receptor beta chains below, sequenced in a study of CD8 T cells in ankylosing spondylitis. TCRdb itself ran the 5' RACE reads through MiXCR, one entry per CDR3 protein. Of 250,000 or so distinct CDR3 sequences in the sample, 15% to 20% were seen once. The sequenced sample consisted of blood, either unsorted or a sorted T cell fraction (not recorded which). Receptors originate from a male donor with ankylosing spondylitis or in good health (not recorded which).

The CDR3 here is CASSHLRGLPYTSTDTQYF. The CDR3 DNA sequence: TGCGCCAGCAGCCACCTCAGAGGACTACCGTATACTAGCACAGATACGCAGTATTTT. The V gene is TRBV4-1, the J gene TRBJ2-3, with D possibly TRBD2 on 6 matching bases. CDR3 length: 19 residues. CDR1 and CDR2 (germline): MGHRA, YSYEKL. V gave up 3 bases and J gave up 0 bases, with 22 bases separating them.

The sample holds a few counts of this clonotype. V and J are TRBV4-1 and TRBJ2-7; D is undetermined. CDR3 length equals 15 residues. V was clipped by 1 base and J by 3 bases, with 13 bases between them. CDR1 MGHRA and CDR2 YSYEKL come from the germline V gene. CDR3 in amino acids: CASSQAWQRNYEQYF. The CDR3, as DNA: TGCGCCAGCAGCCAAGCGTGGCAGCGCAACTACGAGCAGTACTTC.

The rearrangement joins TRBV6-5 to TRBJ2-3, with 14 bases that match TRBD2. From germline, CDR1 is MNHEY and CDR2 SVGAGI. J was trimmed by 3 bases and V by 5 bases; bases with no gene match: 7. The CDR3 runs to 17 residues. CDR3 in amino acids: CASSTRGLAGGTDTQYF. The CDR3 DNA reads as TGTGCCAGCAGTACCCGAGGACTAGCGGGAGGTACAGATACGCAGTATTTT.

This clonotype occurred a few times. V and J are TRBV29-1 and TRBJ2-1; D unresolved. The germline V gene has CDR1 SQVTM and CDR2 ANQGSEA. V dropped 7 bases and J dropped 9 bases, with 13 bases sitting between them. The CDR3 spans 11 residues. The chain's CDR3 is CSGSAMGEQFF. DNA of the CDR3: TGCAGCGGCTCCGCTATGGGTGAGCAGTTCTTC.

This clonotype has only a few counts. The gene calls are TRBV19 and TRBJ1-1; no definite D call. Germline V lookup: CDR1 LNHDA, CDR2 SQIVND (reference sequence). This CDR3 has 12 residues. Trimming shortened V by 1 base and J by 5 bases, and 5 bases separated the two germline ends. DNA for the CDR3: TGTGCCAGTAGTATAGGAGTTACTGAAGCTTTCTTT. Translation: CASSIGVTEAFF.

CDR3 sequence (DNA): TGTGCCAGCAGCCCTGGGCGGGGGTTCTACGAGCAGTACTTC. This codes for CASSPGRGFYEQYF. V is TRBV4-2 and J is TRBJ2-7; 7 bases agree with TRBD2. This CDR3 spans 14 amino acids. Unmatched junction bases numbered 6, after V lost 4 bases and J lost 3 bases. CDR1 is LGHNA, CDR2 YNFKEQ, per germline.

The chain recombines TRBV4-3 with TRBJ1-4; D possibly corresponds to TRBD1 (5 bases). The germline V gene encodes CDR1 LGHNA and CDR2 YSLEER. Trimming took off 1 base at V and 6 bases at J, with 21 bases between the two ends. The CDR3 contains 18 residues. The CDR3 coding sequence is TGCGCCAGCAGCCAAGTATCGGGGCCCCTTCTCGGGGATGAAAAACTGTTTTTT. Its protein product is CASSQVSGPLLGDEKLFF.

The rearrangement links TRBV4-1 to TRBJ2-1; 10 bases line up with TRBD2. The germline gives CDR1 MGHRA, CDR2 YSYEKL. V dropped 0 bases and J dropped 3; count of bases not matched to a gene: 2. The CDR3 is 16 residues long. The CDR3 loop reads CASSQDWTSGYNEQFF. The CDR3 DNA is TGCGCCAGCAGCCAAGATTGGACTAGCGGCTACAATGAGCAGTTCTTC.

This clonotype was counted many times. V is TRBV10-3 and J is TRBJ1-6; D is uncertain. The V and J ends lost 10 bases and 16 bases respectively, with 14 bases between them. Germline V lookup: CDR1 ENHRY, CDR2 SYGVKD. This CDR3 spans 10 amino acids. The CDR3 DNA sequence: TGTGCCACCTGGTGGGAGCGGCTCCACTTT. It specifies CATWWERLHF.

This clonotype was detected a few times. The chain recombines TRBV6-2 or TRBV6-3 with TRBJ2-7; TRBD1 matches at 7 bases. Germline V gene sequence: CDR1 MNHEY, CDR2 SVGEGT. The CDR3 covers 13 residues. The V segment lost 4 bases and the J segment 3 bases; nucleotides outside the gene matches: 3. The CDR3 loop is CASSWGQLYEQYF. CDR3 DNA sequence: TGTGCCAGCAGTTGGGGACAGCTCTACGAGCAGTACTTC.

This clonotype was seen more than once but under ten times. V gene TRBV29-1 combines with J gene TRBJ2-7; D unresolved. Germline lookup yields CDR1 SQVTM and CDR2 ANQGSEA. The ends were cut back, 5 bases at V and 4 bases at J, with 18 bases in the middle. This CDR3 is 14 amino acids long. CDR3 nucleotide sequence: TGCAGCGTTCGATGGTCGAGTAGAGCGTACGAGCAGTACTTC. Translating gives CSVRWSSRAYEQYF.

This clonotype was observed a handful of times. The chain links TRBV20-1 to TRBJ2-7; 11 positions match TRBD1. Germline CDR1 is DFQATT and CDR2 is SNEGSKA (reference sequence). V trimming: 2 bases; J trimming: 4 bases; junction bases outside the gene matches: 7. The CDR3 is 15 amino acids. The CDR3 bases are TGCAGTGCTAGACTCTGGACAGGGGGCATATACGAGCAGTACTTC. Amino acids: CSARLWTGGIYEQYF.

This clonotype was detected a few times. V and J are TRBV20-1 and TRBJ2-7; D is unresolved. Germline CDR1 DFQATT, CDR2 SNEGSKA (reference sequence). CDR3 length equals 10 residues. Trimming pared 0 bases from V and 6 bases from J, leaving 3 bases between. CDR3 in amino acids: CSARELEQYF. As DNA, the CDR3 is TGCAGTGCTAGAGAGCTCGAGCAGTACTTC.

The chain joins TRBV11-2 to TRBJ2-2; TRBD1 aligns across 8 bases. With V trimmed by 2 bases and J by 1 base, 3 bases remained unmatched. The CDR3 spans 16 residues. The V gene's germline CDR1 is SGHAT and CDR2 FQNNGV. The CDR3 region is CASSLWGTGNTGELFF. In DNA form, the CDR3 reads TGTGCCAGCAGCTTATGGGGGACAGGGAACACCGGGGAGCTGTTTTTT.

The V call is TRBV29-1, the J call TRBJ1-2, with 10 positions matching TRBD1. V lost 5 bases and J lost 5; bases outside the gene matches: 5. Germline V lookup: CDR1 SQVTM, CDR2 ANQGSEA. This CDR3 is built from 13 residues. CDR3 region: CSVRDRGGYGYTF. The CDR3 DNA follows: TGCAGCGTTCGGGACAGGGGCGGGTATGGCTACACCTTC.

The sample holds a few counts of this clonotype. This chain joins TRBV29-1 and TRBJ2-1; perhaps TRBD1 as D (6 bases). The CDR3 contains 15 residues. V was cut by 3 bases and J by 4 bases, with 16 bases left in between. Germline V gives CDR1 SQVTM, CDR2 ANQGSEA. The CDR3 sequence is CSVENRDPPYNEQFF. The CDR3, as DNA: TGCAGCGTTGAGAACAGGGATCCCCCATACAATGAGCAGTTCTTC.

The J gene is TRBJ2-7, the V gene TRBV29-1, with 8 positions matching TRBD1. CDR3 length: 16 residues. The germline CDR1 and CDR2 sequences are SQVTM and ANQGSEA. With 6 bases clipped from V and 2 bases from J, the junction kept 15 bases outside the gene matches. The CDR3 here is CSVPGQALDGPYEQYF. CDR3 DNA sequence: TGCAGCGTACCGGGACAGGCCCTTGATGGTCCCTACGAGCAGTACTTC.

A few counts support this clonotype. V usage is TRBV29-1 and J usage is TRBJ2-3, with 8 bases fitting TRBD2. The germline V gene has CDR1 SQVTM and CDR2 ANQGSEA. Trimming removed 2 bases from V and 4 bases from J; junction bases left unmatched: 8. CDR3 length equals 15 residues. CDR3 sequence: CSVERRAGAADTQYF. CDR3 bases: TGCAGCGTTGAAAGACGAGCGGGAGCCGCAGATACGCAGTATTTT.

This clonotype showed up just a few times. The gene calls are TRBV7-2 and TRBJ2-7; D could derive from TRBD1 or TRBD2 (6 bases each). CDR1 is SGHTA and CDR2 is FQGNSA in the germline V gene. This CDR3 region has 13 residues. Trimming cost V 4 bases and J 3 bases, with 10 bases left between them. CDR3 bases: TGTGCCAGCAGCTGGGGGGCTGACTACGAGCAGTACTTC. Its protein is CASSWGADYEQYF.

This clonotype occurred many times. The chain couples TRBV20-1 to TRBJ2-3, with 13 bases matching TRBD2. This CDR3 has 17 residues. Germline V gene sequence: CDR1 DFQATT, CDR2 SNEGSKA (reference sequence). V dropped 0 bases and J dropped 2; count of bases not matched to a gene: 5. Written as DNA, the CDR3 is TGCAGTGCTAGAGACTCCGGGACTAGCGGGGACACAGATACGCAGTATTTT. This sequence encodes CSARDSGTSGDTDTQYF.

This clonotype has a handful of counts. The chain employs TRBV7-9 and TRBJ2-3; possibly TRBD2 for D (6 bases). This CDR3 has 17 amino acids. The V end was cut by 0 bases, the J end by 2 bases, with 15 bases between. Germline V gives CDR1 SEHNR, CDR2 FQNEAQ (reference sequence). The DNA for the CDR3 is TGTGCCAGCAGCTTAGCGGGAGGATTTCTGAACACAGATACGCAGTATTTT. It codes for CASSLAGGFLNTDTQYF.

The rearrangement joins TRBV24-1 to TRBJ2-2; the D is unclear. This CDR3 is built from 14 residues. Trimming took 4 bases from V and 5 from J, leaving 10 bases between them. The germline gives CDR1 KGHDR, CDR2 SFDVKD. CDR3 bases: TGTGCCACCAGTGAGTCGGGCCTAACCGGGGAGCTGTTTTTT. It encodes CATSESGLTGELFF.

This clonotype was observed a few times. This chain uses TRBV20-1 with TRBJ1-2; D gene uncertain. There are 17 residues in the CDR3. Trimming removed 0 bases from V and 8 bases from J, with 25 bases in between. Germline-derived CDR1 and CDR2 are DFQATT and SNEGSKA (reference sequence). The CDR3 loop reads CSARDPQEALTVGGYTF. CDR3 DNA sequence: TGCAGTGCTAGAGATCCCCAGGAAGCCCTAACCGTAGGCGGCTACACCTTC.

In its sample, this clonotype was seen a few times. V gene TRBV9 combines with J gene TRBJ2-4; 10 bases are a match to TRBD2. The CDR3 consists of 18 residues. Trimming at V came to 4 bases and at J to 0 bases, leaving 10 bases not matched to a gene. The germline V gene encodes CDR1 SGDLS and CDR2 YYNGEE. The CDR3 DNA reads TGTGCCAGCAGCACCGGACTAGCGGAAACACTAGCCAAAAACATTCAGTACTTC. Encoded protein: CASSTGLAETLAKNIQYF.

The rearrangement uses TRBV6-5 and TRBJ2-3; TRBD1 agrees at 7 bases. V lost 4 bases and J lost 0; bases outside the gene matches: 4. The CDR3 has 15 residues. CDR1 is MNHEY, CDR2 SVGAGI, per germline. The CDR3 loop is CASSWDRLSTDTQYF. The CDR3 bases are TGTGCCAGCAGTTGGGACAGACTGAGCACAGATACGCAGTATTTT.

This rearrangement joins TRBV20-1 to TRBJ2-1, with TRBD2 matching 10 bases. Germline lookup yields CDR1 DFQATT and CDR2 SNEGSKA (reference sequence). There are 18 residues in the CDR3. V lost 0 bases to trimming and J lost 1 base; unmatched junction nucleotides: 9. The CDR3: CSARDRSRAGGSYNEQFF. In nucleotides, the CDR3 is TGCAGTGCTAGAGATCGGTCGCGAGCGGGAGGGTCCTACAATGAGCAGTTCTTC.

V is TRBV12-3 or TRBV12-4 and J is TRBJ2-1, with D unresolved. The V and J ends lost 10 bases and 3 bases respectively, with 25 bases between them. The length of the CDR3 is 17 residues. DNA for the CDR3: TGTGCCACCATTCAAGTGGGGATAGGAGTGCGCTACAATGAGCAGTTCTTC. Protein product: CATIQVGIGVRYNEQFF.